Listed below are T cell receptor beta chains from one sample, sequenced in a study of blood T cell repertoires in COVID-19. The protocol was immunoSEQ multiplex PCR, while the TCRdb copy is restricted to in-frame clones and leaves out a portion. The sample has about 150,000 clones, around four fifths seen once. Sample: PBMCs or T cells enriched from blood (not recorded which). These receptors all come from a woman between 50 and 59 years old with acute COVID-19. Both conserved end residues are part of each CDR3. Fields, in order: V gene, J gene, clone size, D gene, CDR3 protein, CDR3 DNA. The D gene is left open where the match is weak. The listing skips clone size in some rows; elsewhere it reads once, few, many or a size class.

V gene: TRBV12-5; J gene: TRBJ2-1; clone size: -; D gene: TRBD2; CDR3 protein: CASGLGLAGVGEQFF; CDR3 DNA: TGTGCTAGTGGTTTGGGGCTAGCGGGAGTAGGTGAGCAGTTCTTC
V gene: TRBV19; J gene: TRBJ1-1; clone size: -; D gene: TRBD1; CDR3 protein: CATRGGQAQSVEAFF; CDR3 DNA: TGTGCCACTAGGGGGGGACAGGCCCAGAGTGTTGAAGCTTTCTTT
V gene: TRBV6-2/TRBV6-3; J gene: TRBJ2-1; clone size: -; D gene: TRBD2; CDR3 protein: CASSYSGLAGGLGSNEQFF; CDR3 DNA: TGTGCCAGCAGTTACTCGGGACTAGCGGGTGGATTAGGATCCAATGAGCAGTTCTTC
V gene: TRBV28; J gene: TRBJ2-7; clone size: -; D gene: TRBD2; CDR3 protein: CASRLRGAFYEQYF; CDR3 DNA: TGTGCCAGCAGGCTGCGGGGGGCCTTCTACGAGCAGTACTTC
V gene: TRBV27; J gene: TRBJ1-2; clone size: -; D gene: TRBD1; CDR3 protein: CASSVRTGAYGYTF; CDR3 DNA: TGTGCCAGCAGTGTCCGGACAGGAGCCTATGGCTACACCTTC
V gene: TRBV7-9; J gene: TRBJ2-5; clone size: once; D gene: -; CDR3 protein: CASSLRVQETQYF; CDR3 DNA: TGTGCCAGCAGCTTACGAGTACAAGAGACCCAGTACTTC
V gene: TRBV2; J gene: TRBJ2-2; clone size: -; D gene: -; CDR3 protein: CASRKQGMDTGELFF; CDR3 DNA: TGTGCCAGCAGAAAACAGGGCATGGACACCGGGGAGCTGTTTTTT
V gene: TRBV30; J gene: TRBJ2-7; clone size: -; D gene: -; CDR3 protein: CAWVPERFLSYEQYF; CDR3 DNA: TGTGCCTGGGTCCCCGAGCGGTTCCTCTCCTACGAGCAGTACTTC
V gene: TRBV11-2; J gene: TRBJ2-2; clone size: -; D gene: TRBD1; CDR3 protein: CASSRDRNTGELFF; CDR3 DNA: TGTGCCAGCAGCCGGGACAGAAACACCGGGGAGCTGTTTTTT
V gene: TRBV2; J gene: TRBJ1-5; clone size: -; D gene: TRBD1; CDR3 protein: CASSGQGQSNQPQHF; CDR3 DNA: TGTGCCAGCAGCGGACAGGGTCAAAGCAATCAGCCCCAGCATTTT
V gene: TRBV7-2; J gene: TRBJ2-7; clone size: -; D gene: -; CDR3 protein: CASSLQSGPTYEQYF; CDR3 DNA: TGTGCCAGCAGCTTGCAGTCAGGGCCGACCTACGAGCAGTACTTC
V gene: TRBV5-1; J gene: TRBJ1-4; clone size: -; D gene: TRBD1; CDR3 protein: CASSTRQGVGEKLFF; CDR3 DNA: TGCGCCAGCAGCACCCGACAGGGGGTGGGGGAAAAACTGTTTTTT
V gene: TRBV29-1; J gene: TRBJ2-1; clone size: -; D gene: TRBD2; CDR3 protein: CSGRTSGRYNEQFF; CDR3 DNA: TGCAGCGGTCGGACTAGCGGGAGGTACAATGAGCAGTTCTTC
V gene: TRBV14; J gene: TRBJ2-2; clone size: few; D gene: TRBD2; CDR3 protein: CASSRLAGGVGELFF; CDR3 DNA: TGTGCCAGCAGCCGGCTAGCGGGAGGGGTCGGGGAGCTGTTTTTT
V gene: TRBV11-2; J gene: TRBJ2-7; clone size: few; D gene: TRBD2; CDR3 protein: CASRPVSGSYEQYF; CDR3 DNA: TGTGCCAGCAGACCGGTTAGCGGGAGCTACGAGCAGTACTTC
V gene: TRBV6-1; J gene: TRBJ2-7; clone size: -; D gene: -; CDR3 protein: CASSEDGSLREQYF; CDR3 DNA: TGTGCCAGCAGTGAAGACGGGAGCCTCCGCGAGCAGTACTTC
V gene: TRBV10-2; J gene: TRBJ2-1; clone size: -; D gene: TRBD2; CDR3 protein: CASSEWRESGQFF; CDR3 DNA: TGCGCCAGCAGTGAGTGGCGGGAGTCGGGGCAGTTCTTC
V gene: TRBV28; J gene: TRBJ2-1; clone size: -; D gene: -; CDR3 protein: CATQYNEQFF; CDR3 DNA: TGTGCCACCCAGTACAATGAGCAGTTCTTC
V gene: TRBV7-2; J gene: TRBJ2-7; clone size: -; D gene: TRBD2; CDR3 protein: CASSLGGTSGLREQYF; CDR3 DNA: TGTGCCAGCAGCTTAGGCGGGACTAGCGGTTTGAGGGAGCAGTACTTC
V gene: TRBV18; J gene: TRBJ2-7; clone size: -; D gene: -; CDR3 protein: CASSPQGDYEQYF; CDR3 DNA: TGTGCCAGCTCACCACAGGGGGACTACGAGCAGTACTTC
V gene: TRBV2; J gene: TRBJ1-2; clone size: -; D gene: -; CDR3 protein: CASSVTLGVGYTF; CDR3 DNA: TGTGCCAGCAGTGTTACCCTAGGGGTAGGCTACACCTTC
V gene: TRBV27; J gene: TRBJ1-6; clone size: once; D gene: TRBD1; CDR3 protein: CASSLSTGYNSPLHF; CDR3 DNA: TGTGCCAGCAGTTTATCGACAGGGTATAATTCACCCCTCCACTTT
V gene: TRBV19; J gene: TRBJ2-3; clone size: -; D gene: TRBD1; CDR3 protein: CASSTGDSISDTQYF; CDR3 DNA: TGTGCCAGTAGTACCGGGGACAGCATATCAGATACGCAGTATTTT
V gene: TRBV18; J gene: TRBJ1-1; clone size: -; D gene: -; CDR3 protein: CASSRSTEKNTEAFF; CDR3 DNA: TGTGCCAGCTCACGATCGACAGAAAAGAACACTGAAGCTTTCTTT
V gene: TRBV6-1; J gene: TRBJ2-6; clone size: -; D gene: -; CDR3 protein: CASSEYRVANVLTF; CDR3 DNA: TGTGCCAGCAGTGAATACAGGGTGGCCAACGTCCTGACTTTC
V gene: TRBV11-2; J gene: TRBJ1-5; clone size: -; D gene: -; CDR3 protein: CASSLLSGNQPQHF; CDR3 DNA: TGTGCCAGCAGCTTATTATCGGGTAATCAGCCCCAGCATTTT
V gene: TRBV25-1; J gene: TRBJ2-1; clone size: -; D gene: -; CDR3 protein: CASSEYRGLGSSYNEQFF; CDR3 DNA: TGTGCCAGCAGTGAATATCGGGGGTTGGGAAGCTCCTACAATGAGCAGTTCTTC
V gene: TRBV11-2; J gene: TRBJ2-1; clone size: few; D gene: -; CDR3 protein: CASSSGLVSYNEQFF; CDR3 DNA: TGTGCCAGCAGCTCTGGACTGGTCTCCTACAATGAGCAGTTCTTC
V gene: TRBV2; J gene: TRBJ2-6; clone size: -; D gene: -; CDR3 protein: CASSERAGANVLTF; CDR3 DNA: TGTGCCAGCAGTGAACGGGCTGGGGCCAACGTCCTGACTTTC
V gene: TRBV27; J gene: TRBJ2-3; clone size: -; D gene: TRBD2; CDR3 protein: CASSPMGSGPSTDTQYF; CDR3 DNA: TGTGCCAGCAGCCCTATGGGTAGCGGGCCTAGCACAGATACGCAGTATTTT
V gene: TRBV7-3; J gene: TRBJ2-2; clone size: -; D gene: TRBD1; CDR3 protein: CASSLGQGAGAGELFF; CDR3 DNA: TGTGCCAGCAGCTTAGGACAGGGGGCAGGAGCCGGGGAGCTGTTTTTT
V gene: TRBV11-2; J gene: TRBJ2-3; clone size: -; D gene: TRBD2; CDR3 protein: CASSFISGSDTQYF; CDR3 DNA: TGTGCCAGCAGCTTTATTAGCGGGAGCGATACGCAGTATTTT
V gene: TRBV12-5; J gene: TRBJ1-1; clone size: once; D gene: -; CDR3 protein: CASGLNINTEAFF; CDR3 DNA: TGTGCTAGTGGTTTGAATATCAACACTGAAGCTTTCTTT
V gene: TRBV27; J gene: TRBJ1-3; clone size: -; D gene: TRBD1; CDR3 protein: CASSPGGFGNTIYF; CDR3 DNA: TGTGCCAGCAGTCCAGGGGGGTTTGGAAACACCATATATTTT
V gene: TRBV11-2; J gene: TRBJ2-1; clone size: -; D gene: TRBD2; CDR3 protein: CASSVYLAGVAYNEQFF; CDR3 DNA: TGTGCCAGCAGCGTATATCTAGCGGGAGTAGCTTACAATGAGCAGTTCTTC
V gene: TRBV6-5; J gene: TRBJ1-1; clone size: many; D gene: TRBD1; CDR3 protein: CASSYGPSGGNTEAFF; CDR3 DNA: TGTGCCAGCAGTTACGGCCCCTCAGGGGGGAACACTGAAGCTTTCTTT
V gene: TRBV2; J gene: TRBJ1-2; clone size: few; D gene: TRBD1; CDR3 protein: CASTRGQGAPGYTF; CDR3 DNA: TGTGCCAGCACCCGGGGACAGGGGGCGCCGGGCTACACCTTC
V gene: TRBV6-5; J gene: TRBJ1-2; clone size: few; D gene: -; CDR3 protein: CASSLREGGGYTF; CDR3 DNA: TGTGCCAGCAGCCTCAGGGAAGGTGGAGGCTACACCTTC
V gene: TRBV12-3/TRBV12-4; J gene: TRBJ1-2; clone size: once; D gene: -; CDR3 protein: CASSFSGQRGYTF; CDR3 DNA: TGTGCCAGCAGTTTTAGTGGACAGCGGGGCTACACCTTC
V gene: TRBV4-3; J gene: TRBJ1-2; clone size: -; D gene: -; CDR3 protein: CASSPRGETSDGGYTF; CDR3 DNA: TGCGCCAGCAGCCCCCGGGGGGAGACAAGTGATGGTGGCTACACCTTC
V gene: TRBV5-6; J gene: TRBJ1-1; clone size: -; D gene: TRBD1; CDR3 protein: CASSLADRGTEAFF; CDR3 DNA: TGTGCCAGCAGCTTGGCAGACAGGGGCACTGAAGCTTTCTTT
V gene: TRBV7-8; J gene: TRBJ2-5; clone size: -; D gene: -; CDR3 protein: CASSRGGTNQETQYF; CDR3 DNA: TGTGCCAGCAGCCGAGGGGGGACAAACCAAGAGACCCAGTACTTC
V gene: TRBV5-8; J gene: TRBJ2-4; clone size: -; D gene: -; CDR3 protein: CASSLYKGAKNIQYF; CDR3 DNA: TGTGCCAGCAGCTTGTACAAAGGGGCAAAAAACATTCAGTACTTC
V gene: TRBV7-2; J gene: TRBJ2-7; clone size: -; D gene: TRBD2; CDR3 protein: CASSLGGGTYEQYF; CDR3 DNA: TGTGCCAGCAGCTTGGGGGGAGGGACCTACGAGCAGTACTTC
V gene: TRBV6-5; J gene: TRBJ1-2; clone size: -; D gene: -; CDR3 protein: CASRGQQAVNYGYTF; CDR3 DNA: TGTGCCAGCAGGGGCCAACAGGCCGTCAACTATGGCTACACCTTC
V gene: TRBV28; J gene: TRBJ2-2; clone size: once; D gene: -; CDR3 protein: CASSLPGSNTGELFF; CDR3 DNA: TGTGCCAGCAGTTTGCCAGGATCAAACACCGGGGAGCTGTTTTTT
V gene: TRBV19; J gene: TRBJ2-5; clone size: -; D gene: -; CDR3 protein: CASSTQGLGLSGETQYF; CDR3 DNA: TGTGCCAGTAGTACCCAGGGTCTCGGGCTCTCCGGGGAGACCCAGTACTTC
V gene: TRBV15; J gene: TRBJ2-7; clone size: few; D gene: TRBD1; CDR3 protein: CATSGGQGPREQYF; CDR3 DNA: TGTGCCACCAGCGGGGGACAGGGCCCTCGCGAGCAGTACTTC
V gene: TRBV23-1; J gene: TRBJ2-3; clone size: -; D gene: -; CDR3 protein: CASSRPGQARIGTDTQYF; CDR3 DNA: TGCGCCAGCAGTCGTCCTGGGCAGGCACGAATCGGCACAGATACGCAGTATTTT